One sample yielded the 25 T cell receptor beta chains listed below, sequenced in a study of OX40 agonist ivuxolimab in advanced cancers. The table came from immunoSEQ multiplex PCR; TCRdb's copy has only in-frame clones and leaves some out. The sample contains 72,000 or so clones, about 85% of which appear only once. Sequenced here: CD4+ or CD8+ T cells sorted from blood, sampled in a trial of the OX40 agonist ivuxolimab. The receptors stem from an adult with an advanced solid tumor such as melanoma, head and neck, liver or kidney cancer.

The chain recombines TRBV19 with TRBJ1-2, with 7 bases that match TRBD1. Germline values: CDR1 LNHDA, CDR2 SQIVND (reference sequence). The CDR3 extends over 15 amino acids. Trimming cost V 5 bases and J 6 bases; bases outside gene matches: 12. CDR3 region: CASSSHRTGANGYTF. DNA for the CDR3: TGTGCCAGTAGTTCACACCGGACAGGTGCTAATGGCTACACCTTC. The variable domain in full, completed from reference TRBV19 and TRBJ1-2, reads DGGITQSPKYLFRKEGQNVTLSCEQNLNHDAMYWYRQDPGQGLRLIYYSQIVNDFQKGDIAEGYSVSREKKESFPLTVTSAQKNPTAFYLCASSSHRTGANGYTFGSGTRLTVV.

The chain employs TRBV6-5 and TRBJ2-5; D tentatively reads TRBD1 or TRBD2 (6 bases each). V was trimmed by 3 bases and J by 5 bases, leaving 13 bases between them. There are 14 residues in the CDR3. Germline V gene lookup returns CDR1 MNHEY and CDR2 SVGAGI. Written as DNA, the CDR3 is TGTGCCAGCAGTTATGGGGGGCTGAGGGAGACCCAGTACTTC. This sequence encodes CASSYGGLRETQYF.

The chain has TRBV5-1 and TRBJ2-3; TRBD2 matches 8 bases. The CDR3 is 16 residues long. Germline trimming cut 4 bases from V and 6 bases from J; bases unmatched to any gene: 13. Germline lookup yields CDR1 SGHRS and CDR2 YFSETQ. The CDR3 bases are TGCGCCAGCAGCACGTGGGGCGGGACTAGTAGGGATACGCAGTATTTT. Its protein product is CASSTWGGTSRDTQYF.

The CDR3 nucleotides read TGTGCCAGCAGTTGGGTACTGACAGGGACGGTAGAGACCCAGTACTTC. This codes for CASSWVLTGTVETQYF. J is TRBJ2-5 and V is TRBV28, with 7 nucleotides matching TRBD1. Germline trimming cut 4 bases from V and 4 bases from J; bases unmatched to any gene: 12. The CDR3 contains 16 residues. Germline CDR1 and CDR2: MDHEN and SYDVKM.

The chain has TRBV18 and TRBJ2-5; TRBD2 matches 7 bases. This CDR3 is 15 amino acids long. V shed 3 bases, J shed 3 bases, and the junction held 7 bases outside the gene matches. Germline lookup yields CDR1 KGHSH and CDR2 LQKENI. The DNA of the CDR3 is TGTGCCAGCTCACCGGGAGGGGCTCCCGAAGAGACCCAGTACTTC. This encodes CASSPGGAPEETQYF.

The chain has TRBV30 and TRBJ2-3; D ambiguous. The germline gives CDR1 GTSNPN, CDR2 SVGIG (reference sequence). This CDR3 has 13 residues. V gave up 4 bases and J gave up 6 bases, with 14 bases separating them. The CDR3 bases are TGTGCCTGGACCCCGGGTCTAGGGGATACGCAGTATTTT. Translation gives CAWTPGLGDTQYF.

The chain employs TRBV7-2 and TRBJ2-2, with D possibly being TRBD1 (5 bases). Germline assignment: CDR1 SGHTA and CDR2 FQGNSA. This CDR3 has 15 amino acids. Trimming stripped 2 bases from V and 7 bases from J, with 14 bases between. The CDR3 DNA is TGTGCCAGCAGCTTAAACTGGGGCGGTAGCGGGGAGCTGTTTTTT. As protein: CASSLNWGGSGELFF.

The J gene is TRBJ2-6, the V gene TRBV14; D unresolved. In germline, CDR1 is SGHDN, CDR2 FVKESK. The CDR3 spans 16 residues. V was shortened by 4 bases and J by 0 bases, with 10 bases between the two germline ends. CDR3 region: CASSLGRYSGANVLTF. The CDR3 DNA reads TGTGCCAGCAGCCTAGGACGATACTCTGGGGCCAACGTCCTGACTTTC.

The chain links TRBV5-5 to TRBJ1-2; D unclear. The V gene's germline CDR1 is SGHKS and CDR2 YYEKEE (reference sequence). Deletions cut 2 bases from V and 2 bases from J, with 16 bases between. The CDR3 covers 16 residues. The chain's CDR3 is CASSFRPDTVNYGYTF. CDR3 DNA sequence: TGTGCCAGCAGCTTCCGTCCGGATACAGTAAACTATGGCTACACCTTC.

V is TRBV29-1 and J is TRBJ2-7; 7 bases match TRBD1. The ends lost 5 bases at V and 1 base at J; junction bases unmatched: 8. This CDR3 contains 14 residues. The V gene's germline CDR1 is SQVTM and CDR2 ANQGSEA. The CDR3 region is CSVRDRGQSYEQYF. CDR3 nucleotides: TGCAGCGTTCGGGACAGAGGGCAATCCTACGAGCAGTACTTC.

The chain has TRBV7-8 and TRBJ2-1; tentatively, D is TRBD1 (5 bases). Germline assignment: CDR1 SGHVS and CDR2 FQNEAQ. The CDR3 is made up of 13 amino acids. The V gene lost 5 bases and the J gene lost 4 bases, with 9 bases spanning the gap. The DNA for the CDR3 is TGTGCCAGCAGCCCGCAGGGATACAATGAGCAGTTCTTC. Translation gives CASSPQGYNEQFF.

The J gene is TRBJ1-2, the V gene TRBV7-2; 8 bases agree with TRBD1. Germline values: CDR1 SGHTA, CDR2 FQGNSA. This CDR3 is built from 16 residues. The junction had 7 bases not matched to a gene; V was cut back by 1 base and J by 3 bases. This chain's CDR3 is CASSLVGTGGDYGYTF. The CDR3 DNA is TGTGCCAGCAGCTTAGTAGGGACAGGAGGGGACTATGGCTACACCTTC.

The CDR3 loop is CASRQGLGTDTQYF. The DNA of the CDR3 is TGTGCCAGCAGGCAGGGGCTGGGCACAGATACGCAGTATTTT. The chain has TRBV6-6 and TRBJ2-3, with D possibly being TRBD1 (6 bases). The CDR3 sequence is 14 residues long. The V gene's germline CDR1 is MNHNY and CDR2 SVGAGI (reference sequence). Trimming left V 6 bases short and J 1 base short, with 11 bases between.

The chain has TRBV5-6 and TRBJ2-1, with TRBD1 matching over 7 bases. The CDR3 extends over 17 amino acids. V lost 3 bases and J lost 5; bases outside the gene matches: 14. Germline assignment: CDR1 SGHDT and CDR2 YYEEEE. The CDR3 reads CASSWRSTGAPDNEQFF. DNA for the CDR3: TGTGCCAGCAGCTGGCGGTCCACAGGGGCGCCTGACAATGAGCAGTTCTTC.

The genes are TRBV30 and TRBJ2-2; 8 nucleotides match TRBD1. The V segment lost 4 bases and the J segment 6 bases; nucleotides outside the gene matches: 1. The CDR3 length is 12 residues. Germline CDR1 reads GTSNPN; CDR2 reads SVGIG (reference sequence). CDR3 amino acids: CAWTRGPGELFF. The CDR3, as DNA: TGTGCCTGGACCAGGGGGCCCGGGGAGCTGTTTTTT.

This rearrangement joins TRBV27 to TRBJ1-6; D remains ambiguous. Germline CDR1 is MNHEY and CDR2 is SMNVEV (reference sequence). The CDR3 runs to 15 residues. Trimming left V 3 bases short and J 5 bases short, with 11 bases between. This CDR3 is CASSFRARDNSPLHF. CDR3 coding DNA: TGTGCCAGCAGTTTTAGGGCCCGCGATAATTCACCCCTCCACTTT.

This chain uses TRBV7-2 with TRBJ2-5; 7 positions match TRBD2. This CDR3 comprises 18 residues. Germline loops: CDR1 SGHTA, CDR2 FQGNSA. V lost 2 bases, J lost 3 bases, and 15 bases stayed unmatched. The CDR3 loop reads CASSLTTSFPAGEETQYF. The DNA of the CDR3 is TGTGCCAGCAGCTTAACGACTAGCTTTCCGGCGGGGGAAGAGACCCAGTACTTC.

This sequence joins TRBV25-1 and TRBJ1-6; D not resolved. The V gene lost 4 bases and the J gene lost 14 bases, with 15 bases spanning the gap. Germline CDR1 and CDR2: MGHDK and SYGVNS. This CDR3 has 13 amino acids. CDR3 protein: CASSGQVGLALHF. CDR3 coding DNA: TGTGCCAGCAGTGGGCAGGTGGGGTTGGCCCTCCACTTT.

The genes are TRBV7-9 and TRBJ2-1, with D possibly being TRBD1 or TRBD2 (5 bases each). Germline V gene lookup returns CDR1 SEHNR and CDR2 FQNEAQ (reference sequence). V was clipped by 5 bases and J by 7 bases, with 18 bases between them. The CDR3 has 15 residues. In DNA, the CDR3 is TGTGCCAGCAGCCCCGGGACGCAAGCCGGGAATGAGCAGTTCTTC. Translating gives CASSPGTQAGNEQFF.

The chain uses TRBV20-1 and TRBJ2-7, with D unresolved. Looked up from germline, CDR1 is DFQATT and CDR2 is SNEGSKA (reference sequence). V lost 2 bases to trimming and J lost 3 bases, with 5 bases between them. This CDR3 has 11 residues. The CDR3 loop reads CSARPLYEQYF. CDR3 nucleotide sequence: TGCAGTGCTAGACCCCTCTACGAGCAGTACTTC.

The rearrangement joins TRBV4-1 to TRBJ1-5; no reliable D call. Germline V gene lookup returns CDR1 MGHRA and CDR2 YSYEKL. Trimming removed 0 bases from V and 0 bases from J, with 9 bases in between. The CDR3 runs 16 residues. As DNA, the CDR3 is TGCGCCAGCAGCCAAGAGTATGAGCTTAGCAATCAGCCCCAGCATTTT. The encoded protein is CASSQEYELSNQPQHF.

V gene TRBV7-7 combines with J gene TRBJ2-2, with 10 bases aligning to TRBD2. With 6 bases clipped from V and 7 bases from J, the junction kept 17 bases outside the gene matches. This CDR3 is built from 18 residues. CDR1 SSHAT and CDR2 FNYEAQ come from the germline V gene (reference sequence). Here the CDR3 DNA reads TGTGCCAGCAGTCGGGGACAGTCTGTAGCGGGAGGTTTCGGGGAGCTGTTTTTT. This encodes CASSRGQSVAGGFGELFF.

The rearrangement uses TRBV5-5 and TRBJ1-5; 9 nucleotides match TRBD1. The germline gives CDR1 SGHKS, CDR2 YYEKEE (reference sequence). V lost 3 bases to trimming and J lost 0 bases; unmatched junction nucleotides: 7. The CDR3 runs 17 residues. CDR3 nucleotide sequence: TGTGCCAGCAGCTCGGGACAGGGATCTTATAGCAATCAGCCCCAGCATTTT. Protein: CASSSGQGSYSNQPQHF.

The rearrangement joins TRBV11-2 to TRBJ2-5; tentative D call: TRBD1 (6 bases). The V gene's germline CDR1 is SGHAT and CDR2 FQNNGV. Trimming removed 1 base from V and 1 base from J, with 7 bases in between. The CDR3 consists of 14 residues. The CDR3 loop reads CASSLGTAQETQYF. The CDR3 DNA reads TGTGCCAGCAGCTTAGGGACAGCCCAAGAGACCCAGTACTTC.

This chain joins TRBV28 and TRBJ2-7; D is unresolved. Germline CDR1 MDHEN, CDR2 SYDVKM. The V gene lost 4 bases and the J gene lost 13 bases, with 14 bases spanning the gap. This CDR3 is 11 amino acids long. The CDR3 coding sequence is TGTGCCAGCAGTTCCGAACACATAATCTACTTC. Translation: CASSSEHIIYF.